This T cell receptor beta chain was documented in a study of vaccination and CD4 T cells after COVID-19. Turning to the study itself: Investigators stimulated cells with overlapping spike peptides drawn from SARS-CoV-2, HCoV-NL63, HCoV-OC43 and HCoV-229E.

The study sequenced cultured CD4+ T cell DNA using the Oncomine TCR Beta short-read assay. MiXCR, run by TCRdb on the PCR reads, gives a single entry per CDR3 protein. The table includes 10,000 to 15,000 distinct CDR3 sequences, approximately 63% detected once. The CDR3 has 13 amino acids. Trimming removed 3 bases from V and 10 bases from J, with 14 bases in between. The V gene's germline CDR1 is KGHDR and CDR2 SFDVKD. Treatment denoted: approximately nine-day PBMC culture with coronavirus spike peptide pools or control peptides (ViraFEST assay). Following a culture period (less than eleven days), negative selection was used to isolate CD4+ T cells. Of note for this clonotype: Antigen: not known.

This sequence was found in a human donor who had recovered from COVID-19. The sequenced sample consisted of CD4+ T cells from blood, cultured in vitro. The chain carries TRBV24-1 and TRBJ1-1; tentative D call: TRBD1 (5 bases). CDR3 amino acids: CATSDPRGIRAFF. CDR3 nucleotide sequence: TGTGCCACCAGTGATCCGCGGGGGATCCGAGCTTTCTTT.